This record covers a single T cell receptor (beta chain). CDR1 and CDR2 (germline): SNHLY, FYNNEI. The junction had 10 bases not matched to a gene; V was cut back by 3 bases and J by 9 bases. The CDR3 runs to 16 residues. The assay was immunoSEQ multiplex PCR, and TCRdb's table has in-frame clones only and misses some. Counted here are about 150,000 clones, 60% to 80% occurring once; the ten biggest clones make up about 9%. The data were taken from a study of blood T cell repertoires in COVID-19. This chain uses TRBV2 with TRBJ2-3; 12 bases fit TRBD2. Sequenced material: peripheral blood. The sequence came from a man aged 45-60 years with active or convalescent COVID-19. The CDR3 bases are TGTGCCAGCAGTGAGGGACTAGCGGGCGCCGGGAGAACGCAGTATTTT. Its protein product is CASSEGLAGAGRTQYF.